What follows are 24 T cell receptor beta chains derived from one specimen sequenced in a study of response to subunit inactivated influenza vaccine. TCRdb fed the RT-PCR reads into MiXCR, producing one record per CDR3 protein. The sample consists of more than 200,000 distinct CDR3 sequences, 12% of them appearing once. Specimen: non-naive T cells sorted from PBMCs, collected 14 days before vaccination. The origin of the receptors is a man aged 50 to 59 who received an inactivated influenza vaccine.

J is TRBJ1-2 and V is TRBV11-2; tentative D call: TRBD1 (6 bases). The V end was cut by 5 bases, the J end by 3 bases, with 16 bases between. This CDR3 spans 15 amino acids. Germline loops: CDR1 SGHAT, CDR2 FQNNGV. This CDR3 reads CASSRWTDHDYGYTF. CDR3 DNA: TGTGCCAGCAGCAGATGGACAGATCATGACTATGGCTACACCTTC.

The chain recombines TRBV20-1 with TRBJ1-5, with 9 bases lining up with TRBD1. This CDR3 region has 12 residues. From germline, CDR1 is DFQATT and CDR2 SNEGSKA (reference sequence). The V segment lost 7 bases and the J segment 8 bases; nucleotides outside the gene matches: 6. This CDR3 reads CSVTGQGKPQHF. The CDR3 coding sequence is TGCAGTGTTACGGGACAGGGAAAGCCCCAGCATTTT.

The chain uses TRBV5-1 and TRBJ2-7, with 7 bases lining up with TRBD2. This CDR3 is 14 amino acids long. Trimming at V came to 5 bases and at J to 2 bases, leaving 7 bases not matched to a gene. Germline V gene sequence: CDR1 SGHRS, CDR2 YFSETQ. DNA of the CDR3: TGCGCCAGCAGTGAAGCGGGATGGGCCTACGAGCAGTACTTC. This gives the protein CASSEAGWAYEQYF.

This clonotype was found a few times. The chain joins TRBV4-3 to TRBJ1-5; TRBD1 matches at 7 bases. The CDR3 contains 15 residues. Trimming cost V 3 bases and J 6 bases; bases outside gene matches: 8. CDR1 is LGHNA and CDR2 is YSLEER in the germline V gene. Written as DNA, the CDR3 is TGCGCCAGCAGCCACTCGGCGGCAGGGGGTCAGCCCCAGCATTTT. This codes for CASSHSAAGGQPQHF.

To note about this clonotype: A much larger clone differs from this one at a single base, so this may be a read error. This chain joins TRBV7-2 and TRBJ2-7, with 8 bases aligning to TRBD2. Germline lookup yields CDR1 SGHTA and CDR2 FQGNSA. The CDR3 runs to 13 residues. With 3 bases clipped from V and 5 bases from J, the junction kept 3 bases outside the gene matches. The CDR3 is CASSFSGIHEQYF. CDR3 bases: TGTGCCAGCAGCTTTAGCGGGATCCACGAGCAGTACTTC.

There are many counts of this clonotype. This sequence joins TRBV7-3 and TRBJ2-3; D is unresolved. CDR1 and CDR2 (germline): SGHTA, FQGTGA. V lost 3 bases and J lost 2, with 9 bases in between. CDR3 length: 14 residues. The DNA for the CDR3 is TGTGCCAGCAGCTTTGCTGGTACCACAGATACGCAGTATTTT. Translation: CASSFAGTTDTQYF.

This clonotype was counted ten times or more. This sequence joins TRBV7-9 and TRBJ1-4; D perhaps matches TRBD1 (6 bases). V lost 5 bases to trimming and J lost 8 bases, with 18 bases between them. CDR1 and CDR2 from the germline V gene are SEHNR and FQNEAQ (reference sequence). The CDR3 sequence is 15 residues long. The CDR3 DNA is TGTGCCAGCAGCGCCTTACAGGGAAGGGGAGAAAAACTGTTTTTT. This gives the protein CASSALQGRGEKLFF.

As regards this clonotype: A read error may explain this, as a much larger clone is one base away. The CDR3 is CASSRLAGGVGGTQYF. DNA of the CDR3: TGTGCCAGCAGCAGACTAGCGGGGGGCGTCGGTGGGACCCAGTACTTC. The J gene is TRBJ2-5, the V gene TRBV7-9, with 13 bases lining up with TRBD2. V shed 5 bases and J 7 bases; nucleotides not matched to a gene: 10. The CDR3 totals 16 residues. Germline V gene data show CDR1 as SEHNR and CDR2 as FQNEAQ (reference sequence). The complete variable domain, with remaining parts taken from reference TRBV7-9 and TRBJ2-5, reads DTGVSQNPRHKITKRGQNVTFRCDPISEHNRLYWYRQTLGQGPEFLTYFQNEAQLEKSRLLSDRFSAERPKGSFSTLEIQRTEQGDSAMYLCASSRLAGGVGGTQYFGPGTRLLVL.

The chain couples TRBV7-2 to TRBJ2-2; 7 bases align to TRBD2. V was clipped by 5 bases and J by 7 bases; unmatched bases: 13. This CDR3 region has 16 residues. The germline CDR1 and CDR2 sequences are SGHTA and FQGNSA. For the CDR3, the DNA is TGTGCCAGCAGCCCCCGCCTCGGACTAGGGGTCGGGGAGCTGTTTTTT. It specifies CASSPRLGLGVGELFF.

In this sample, this clonotype turned up a few times. The V call is TRBV12-3 or TRBV12-4, the J call TRBJ2-3; TRBD2 matches 10 bases. V gave up 3 bases and J gave up 4 bases; unmatched junction bases: 10. This CDR3 is built from 17 residues. CDR3 nucleotides: TGTGCCAGCAGTTTCCTAGCGGGGGTTTTCGGTTCAGATACGCAGTATTTT. Its protein product is CASSFLAGVFGSDTQYF.

In its sample, this clonotype was seen a few times. The chain links TRBV28 to TRBJ2-2, with 8 bases that match TRBD1. The CDR3 has 15 residues. The germline gives CDR1 MDHEN, CDR2 SYDVKM. The V gene end was trimmed by 1 base and the J gene end by 6 bases; junction bases not matched to a gene: 4. The CDR3 DNA follows: TGTGCCAGCAGTTTATCAGGGGGCGATGCCGGGGAGCTGTTTTTT. Translated: CASSLSGGDAGELFF.

The table lists this clonotype with a few counts. This sequence joins TRBV27 and TRBJ2-1; no definite D call. The CDR3 sequence is 14 residues long. Germline loops: CDR1 MNHEY, CDR2 SMNVEV (reference sequence). Trimming stripped 3 bases from V and 0 bases from J, with 6 bases between. CDR3 bases: TGTGCCAGCAGTTTTTCGAGCTCCTACAATGAGCAGTTCTTC. This encodes CASSFSSSYNEQFF.

This clonotype has a handful of counts. The rearrangement joins TRBV29-1 to TRBJ2-3; D ambiguous. CDR3 length: 17 residues. From germline, CDR1 is SQVTM and CDR2 ANQGSEA. Trimming shortened V by 0 bases and J by 0 bases, and 16 bases separated the two germline ends. The CDR3 here is CSVEDPALPASTDTQYF. The CDR3 bases are TGCAGCGTTGAAGATCCGGCGCTCCCGGCTAGCACAGATACGCAGTATTTT.

V gene TRBV11-2 combines with J gene TRBJ2-7, with unresolved D. The CDR3 runs 14 residues. V shed 0 bases and J shed 2 bases, with 8 bases lying between them. The V gene's germline CDR1 is SGHAT and CDR2 FQNNGV. CDR3 loop: CASSLEFSPYEQYF. Written as DNA, the CDR3 is TGTGCCAGCAGCTTAGAATTTTCGCCCTACGAGCAGTACTTC.

There are many counts of this clonotype. The gene calls are TRBV20-1 and TRBJ2-1, with D unclear. The V and J ends lost 5 bases and 0 bases respectively, with 11 bases between them. The CDR3 totals 14 residues. Germline values: CDR1 DFQATT, CDR2 SNEGSKA (reference sequence). The CDR3 sequence: CSAQLPHSYNEQFF. The CDR3 bases are TGCAGTGCTCAACTTCCCCACTCCTACAATGAGCAGTTCTTC.

This rearrangement joins TRBV15 to TRBJ1-5; D perhaps matches TRBD1 (6 bases). Germline V gene lookup returns CDR1 LNHNV and CDR2 YYDKDF (reference sequence). Trimming left V 0 bases short and J 6 bases short, with 9 bases between. The CDR3 spans 14 residues. CDR3 bases: TGTGCCACCAGCAGAGACAGGGGCAGTCAGCCCCAGCATTTT. Amino acid sequence: CATSRDRGSQPQHF.

This clonotype occurred a few times. V usage is TRBV7-2 and J usage is TRBJ1-2; 11 bases are shared with TRBD1. J lost 8 bases, V lost 4 bases, and 6 bases had no gene match. The germline gives CDR1 SGHTA, CDR2 FQGNSA. The CDR3 length is 14 residues. In DNA, the CDR3 is TGTGCCAGCAGCTCAGGACAGGGGGCAGAGGGCTACACCTTC. Translated, it gives CASSSGQGAEGYTF. The full variable domain, in which reference TRBV7-2 and TRBJ1-2 provide the parts outside the CDR3, is GAGVSQSPSNKVTEKGKDVELRCDPISGHTALYWYRQSLGQGLEFLIYFQGNSAPDKSGLPSDRFSAERTGGSVSTLTIQRTQQEDSAVYLCASSSGQGAEGYTFGSGTRLTVV.

This clonotype was picked up a small number of times. V and J are TRBV5-1 and TRBJ1-1, with D unresolved. The CDR3 has 11 amino acids. Per the germline V gene, CDR1 is SGHRS and CDR2 is YFSETQ. Trimming removed 5 bases at V and 6 bases at J, with 8 bases between. CDR3 nucleotide sequence: TGCGCCAGCAGTTTTTCCGCTGAAGCTTTCTTT. It translates to CASSFSAEAFF.

This clonotype appeared a few times. This chain uses TRBV6-2 or TRBV6-3 with TRBJ2-1, with 8 bases identical to TRBD2. Germline assignment: CDR1 MNHEY and CDR2 SVGEGT. Germline trimming cut 4 bases from V and 7 bases from J; bases unmatched to any gene: 12. The CDR3 sequence is 16 residues long. The CDR3 reads CASSFIGRALRNEQFF. The DNA for the CDR3 is TGTGCCAGCAGTTTTATCGGGAGGGCCTTGAGGAATGAGCAGTTCTTC.

This clonotype was seen repeatedly, ten times or more. The chain carries TRBV3-1 and TRBJ2-7; D remains unclear. CDR3 length equals 12 residues. Trimming removed 3 bases at V and 6 bases at J, with 9 bases between. The germline V gene encodes CDR1 LGHDT and CDR2 YNNKEL (reference sequence). The CDR3 nucleotides read TGTGCCAGCAGCCAGGCCCGAGCCGAGCAGTACTTC. Encoded protein: CASSQARAEQYF.

The V gene is TRBV20-1, the J gene TRBJ2-5; 12 bases match TRBD2. Trimming removed 3 bases from V and 4 bases from J; junction bases left unmatched: 12. The CDR3 contains 17 residues. Germline loops: CDR1 DFQATT, CDR2 SNEGSKA (reference sequence). CDR3 sequence reads: CSASASGRAGATETQYF. In DNA form, the CDR3 reads TGCAGTGCTAGTGCTAGCGGGAGGGCTGGGGCCACAGAGACCCAGTACTTC.

This clonotype was seen just once. Compared with germline, one end of the junction differs, possibly owing to a read error. The chain uses TRBV12-3 or TRBV12-4 and TRBJ1-3, with D perhaps TRBD1 (5 bases). CDR3 length: 19 residues. The CDR3 region is CASSFRGLGLSRSENTIYF. As DNA, the CDR3 is TGTGCCAGCAGTTTTCGGGGCCTTGGGCTTAGCCGCTCTGAAAACACCATATATTTT.

This clonotype was seen repeatedly, ten times or more. This sequence joins TRBV20-1 and TRBJ2-7, with 9 bases that match TRBD1. Germline assignment: CDR1 DFQATT and CDR2 SNEGSKA (reference sequence). Germline trimming cut 2 bases from V and 6 bases from J; bases unmatched to any gene: 5. CDR3 length: 13 amino acids. CDR3 DNA: TGCAGTGCTAGACCTCCGACAGGGGGCGAGCAGTACTTC. It yields the protein CSARPPTGGEQYF.

The chain links TRBV29-1 to TRBJ1-5; D is ambiguous. Trimming took 0 bases from V and 8 from J, leaving 8 bases between them. This CDR3 comprises 12 residues. Looked up from germline, CDR1 is SQVTM and CDR2 is ANQGSEA. Written as DNA, the CDR3 is TGCAGCGTTGAAGATGGTGGTGAGCCCCAGCATTTT. Translating gives CSVEDGGEPQHF.